This T cell receptor beta chain comes out of a study of blood T cell repertoires in COVID-19. V trimming: 5 bases; J trimming: 6 bases; junction bases outside the gene matches: 12. Germline-derived CDR1 and CDR2 are LGHDT and YNNKEL (reference sequence). The CDR3 spans 15 residues. Libraries were prepared by immunoSEQ multiplex PCR; TCRdb keeps only in-frame clonotypes and omits some of them. The table records 220,000 or so clones, around 81% of them present only once. The sample was peripheral blood. The chain employs TRBV3-1 (or the pseudogene TRBV3-2) and TRBJ2-7, with 8 bases matching TRBD2. This receptor was identified in a woman aged 25 to 39 who had recovered from COVID-19. CDR3 loop: CASSYLSGRGGEQYF. In DNA, the CDR3 is TGTGCCAGCAGCTACCTGAGCGGGAGAGGTGGCGAGCAGTACTTC.